These T cell receptor beta chains were read from a single sample in a study of shared clonotypes between healthy human individuals. Sequencing used immunoSEQ multiplex PCR; TCRdb keeps in-frame clones, though not all of them. The sample shows about 2.3 million clones, about 92% of them seen only once. The specimen sequenced was naive CD4+ T cells from PBMCs. The receptors were sampled from a man aged 18-30 years in good health. Some clones in this sample may be carry-over from other donors' samples. The CDR3 runs from the conserved cysteine through the conserved F or W. D genes are given only for firm matches. Clone size is shown for a subset of rows, as once, few, many or a class of expanded clone.

TRBD1,TRBV7-2,-,TRBJ1-5,CASSLITGDQPQHF,TGTGCCAGCAGCTTAATAACAGGGGATCAGCCCCAGCATTTT
-,TRBV6-1,-,TRBJ2-7,CASSEAPGLYF,TGTGCCAGCAGTGAAGCACCGGGGTTGTACTTC
TRBD1,TRBV7-9,-,TRBJ1-5,CASSQTGLQPQHF,TGTGCCAGCAGTCAGACAGGGTTGCAGCCCCAGCATTTT
-,TRBV7-2,-,TRBJ1-1,CASSIAGINTEAFF,TGTGCCAGCAGTATTGCAGGGATAAACACTGAAGCTTTCTTT
-,TRBV11-2,-,TRBJ1-2,CASSLFSSGGLYGYTF,TGTGCCAGCAGCTTATTTAGCAGCGGTGGGCTCTATGGCTACACCTTC
-,TRBV6-5,-,TRBJ1-5,CASSKYSNQPQHF,TGTGCCAGCAGCAAGTATAGCAATCAGCCCCAGCATTTT
-,TRBV25-1,-,TRBJ1-3,CASSEPRPSGNTIYF,TGTGCCAGCAGTGAACCCAGACCGAGTGGAAACACCATATATTTT
-,TRBV6-4,few,TRBJ1-1,CASSATLNTEAFF,TGTGCCAGCAGCGCCACACTTAACACTGAAGCTTTCTTT
-,TRBV2,-,TRBJ2-7,CASSELFYEQYF,TGTGCCAGCAGTGAGCTTTTCTACGAGCAGTACTTC
TRBD2,TRBV7-3,once,TRBJ2-2,CASSLISGAGGSGELFF,TGTGCCAGCAGCTTAATTTCCGGAGCGGGAGGATCCGGGGAGCTGTTTTTT
TRBD1,TRBV27,-,TRBJ2-6,CASSSGRWAGGSITGANVLTF,TGTGCCAGCAGCTCCGGGCGCTGGGCAGGGGGCTCTATCACTGGGGCCAACGTCCTGACTTTC
-,TRBV11-2,-,TRBJ2-7,CASSLLESYEQYF,TGTGCCAGCAGCTTATTGGAGTCCTACGAGCAGTACTTC
-,TRBV28,-,TRBJ2-7,CAIAADLLYEQYF,TGTGCCATTGCGGCTGACCTCCTTTACGAGCAGTACTTC
-,TRBV28,-,TRBJ1-3,CASSNRLGSGNTIYF,TGTGCCAGCAGTAACCGCTTGGGGTCTGGAAACACCATATATTTT
-,TRBV19,once,TRBJ1-2,CASSTGGGYGYTF,TGTGCCAGTAGTACTGGGGGCGGCTATGGCTACACCTTC
TRBD1,TRBV7-9,-,TRBJ1-2,CASSLDFGQGAGYTF,TGTGCCAGCAGCTTAGATTTTGGCCAGGGGGCTGGCTACACCTTC
TRBD2,TRBV28,-,TRBJ2-2,CASSGGLAGGYTGELFF,TGTGCCAGCAGCGGGGGACTAGCGGGAGGATACACCGGGGAGCTGTTTTTT
TRBD2,TRBV6-6,-,TRBJ2-3,CASSYKLAGGTDTQYF,TGTGCCAGCAGTTACAAACTAGCGGGTGGGACAGATACGCAGTATTTT
TRBD1,TRBV27,-,TRBJ1-5,CASRGSGGNQPQHF,TGTGCCAGCAGAGGATCAGGGGGTAATCAGCCCCAGCATTTT
-,TRBV19,-,TRBJ2-2,CASIRDGTNTGELFF,TGTGCCAGTATTCGGGACGGAACGAACACCGGGGAGCTGTTTTTT
-,TRBV2,-,TRBJ1-1,CASSQEANTEAFF,TGTGCCAGCAGCCAGGAGGCGAACACTGAAGCTTTCTTT
-,TRBV13,once,TRBJ1-1,CASSSMGRLNTEAFF,TGTGCCAGCAGCTCCATGGGTCGCCTCAACACTGAAGCTTTCTTT
TRBD1,TRBV2,-,TRBJ2-3,CASGGQGADTQYF,TGTGCCAGCGGGGGACAGGGGGCTGATACGCAGTATTTT
-,TRBV19,-,TRBJ1-2,CASSIHGPIYGYTF,TGTGCCAGTAGTATACATGGGCCGATCTATGGCTACACCTTC
TRBD1,TRBV7-9,-,TRBJ2-7,CASSLGGQGYEQYF,TGTGCCAGCAGCTTAGGGGGACAGGGCTACGAGCAGTACTTC